This T cell receptor beta chain appears in the sequencing data of a study of blood T cell repertoires in COVID-19. Per the original methods: Nucleated cell counts were estimated from reference gene primer amplification. The repertoire was sequenced with immunoSEQ multiplex PCR; TCRdb's copy has only in-frame clones and lacks some. V, J and clone size are taken as reported in that table, and D and trimming were inferred from the DNA itself. Counted here are a few hundred thousand clones, about four fifths occurring once; the ten biggest clones make up 7.5% to 10%. J lost 7 bases, V lost 5 bases, and 5 bases had no gene match. Germline values: CDR1 SGHTA, CDR2 FQGTGA. The CDR3 is 14 residues long.

This chain links TRBV7-3 with TRBJ2-3; 11 bases match TRBD2. The sequenced sample consisted of peripheral blood. This receptor was obtained from a man older than 75 with acute or convalescent COVID-19. CDR3 sequence: CASSARTSGHTQYF. Written as DNA, the CDR3 is TGTGCCAGCAGCGCCCGGACTAGCGGGCATACGCAGTATTTT.